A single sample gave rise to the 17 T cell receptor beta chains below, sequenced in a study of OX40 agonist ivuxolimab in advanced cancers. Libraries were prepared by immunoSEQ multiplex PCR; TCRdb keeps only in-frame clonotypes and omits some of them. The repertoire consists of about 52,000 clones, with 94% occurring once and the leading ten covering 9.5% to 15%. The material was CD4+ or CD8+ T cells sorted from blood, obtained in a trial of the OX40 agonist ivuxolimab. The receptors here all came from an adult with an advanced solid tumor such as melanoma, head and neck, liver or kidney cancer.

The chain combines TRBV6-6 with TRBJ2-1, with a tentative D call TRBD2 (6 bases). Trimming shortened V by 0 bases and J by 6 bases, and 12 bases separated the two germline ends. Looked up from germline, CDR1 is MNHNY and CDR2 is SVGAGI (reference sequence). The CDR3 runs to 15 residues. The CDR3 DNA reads TGTGCCAGCAGTTACTCCCCTGGCGGGACCAATGAGCAGTTCTTC. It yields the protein CASSYSPGGTNEQFF.

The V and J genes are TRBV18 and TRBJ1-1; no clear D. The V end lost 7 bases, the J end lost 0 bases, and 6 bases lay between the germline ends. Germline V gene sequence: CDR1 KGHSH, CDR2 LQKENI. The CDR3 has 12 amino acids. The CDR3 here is CASLHMNTEAFF. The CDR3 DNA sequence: TGTGCCAGCTTACATATGAACACTGAAGCTTTCTTT.

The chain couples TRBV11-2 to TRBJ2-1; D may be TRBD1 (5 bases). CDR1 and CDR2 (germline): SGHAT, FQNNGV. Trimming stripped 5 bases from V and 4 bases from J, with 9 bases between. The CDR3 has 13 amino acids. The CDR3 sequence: CASSRQRYNEQFF. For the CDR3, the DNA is TGTGCCAGCAGCAGACAGAGATACAATGAGCAGTTCTTC.

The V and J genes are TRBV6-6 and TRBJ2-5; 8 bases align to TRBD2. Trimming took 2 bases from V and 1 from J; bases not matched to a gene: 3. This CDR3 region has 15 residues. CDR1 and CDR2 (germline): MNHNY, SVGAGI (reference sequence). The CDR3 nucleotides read TGTGCCAGCAGTTACGGCGGGAGGAGCCAAGAGACCCAGTACTTC. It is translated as CASSYGGRSQETQYF.

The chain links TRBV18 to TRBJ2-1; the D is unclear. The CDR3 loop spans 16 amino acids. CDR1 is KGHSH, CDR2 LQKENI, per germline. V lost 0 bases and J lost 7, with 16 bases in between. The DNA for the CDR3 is TGTGCCAGCTCACCACCGGAAAGGGTTGGGCTGAATGAGCAGTTCTTC. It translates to CASSPPERVGLNEQFF.

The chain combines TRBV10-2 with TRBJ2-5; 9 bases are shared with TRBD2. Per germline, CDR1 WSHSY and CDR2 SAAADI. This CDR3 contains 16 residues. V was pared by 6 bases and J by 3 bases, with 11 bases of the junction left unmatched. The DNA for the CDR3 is TGCGCCAGCAGCGCTACTAGCGGGCTTTCCGAAGAGACCCAGTACTTC. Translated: CASSATSGLSEETQYF.

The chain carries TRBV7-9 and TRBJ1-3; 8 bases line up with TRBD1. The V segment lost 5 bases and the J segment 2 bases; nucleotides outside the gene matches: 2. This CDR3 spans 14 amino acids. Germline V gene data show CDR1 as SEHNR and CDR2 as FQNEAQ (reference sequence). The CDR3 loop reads CASSQTGAGNTIYF. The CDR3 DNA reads TGTGCCAGCAGCCAGACAGGGGCTGGAAACACCATATATTTT.

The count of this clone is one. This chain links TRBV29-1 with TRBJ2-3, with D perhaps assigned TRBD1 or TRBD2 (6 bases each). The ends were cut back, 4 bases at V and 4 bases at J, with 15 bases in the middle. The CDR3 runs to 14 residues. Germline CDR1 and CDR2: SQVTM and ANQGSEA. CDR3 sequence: CSVGWGASSDTQYF. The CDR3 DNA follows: TGCAGCGTTGGCTGGGGGGCTTCCTCAGATACGCAGTATTTT.

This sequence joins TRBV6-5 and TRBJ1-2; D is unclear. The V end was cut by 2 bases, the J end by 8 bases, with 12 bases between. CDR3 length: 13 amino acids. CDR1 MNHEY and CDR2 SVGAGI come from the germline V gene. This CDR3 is CASSYPDLEGYTF. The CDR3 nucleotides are TGTGCCAGCAGTTACCCCGACTTGGAGGGCTACACCTTC.

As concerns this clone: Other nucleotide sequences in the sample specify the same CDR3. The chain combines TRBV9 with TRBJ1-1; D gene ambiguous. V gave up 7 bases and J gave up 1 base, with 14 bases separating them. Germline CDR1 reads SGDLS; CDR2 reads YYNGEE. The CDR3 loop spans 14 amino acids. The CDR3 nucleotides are TGTGCCAGCGCTGAAGGATTGGCGAACACTGAAGCTTTCTTT. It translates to CASAEGLANTEAFF.

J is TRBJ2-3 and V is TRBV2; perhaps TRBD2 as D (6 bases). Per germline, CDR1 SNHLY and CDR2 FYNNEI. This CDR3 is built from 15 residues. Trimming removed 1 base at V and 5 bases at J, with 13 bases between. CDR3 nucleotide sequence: TGTGCCAGCAGTGAAGTGGAGGGATCGGAAGATACGCAGTATTTT. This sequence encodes CASSEVEGSEDTQYF.

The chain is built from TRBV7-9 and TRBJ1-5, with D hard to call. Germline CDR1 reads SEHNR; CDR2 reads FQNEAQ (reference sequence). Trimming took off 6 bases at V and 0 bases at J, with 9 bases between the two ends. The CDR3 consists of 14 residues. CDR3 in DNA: TGTGCCAGCAGTCGGCCGGATAGCAATCAGCCCCAGCATTTT. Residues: CASSRPDSNQPQHF.

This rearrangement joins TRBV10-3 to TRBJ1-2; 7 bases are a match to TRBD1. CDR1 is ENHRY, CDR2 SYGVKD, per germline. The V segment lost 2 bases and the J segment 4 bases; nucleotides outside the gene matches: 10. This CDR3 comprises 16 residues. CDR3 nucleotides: TGTGCCATCAGTGAGGACCTCCGACAGGGCGGCTATGGCTACACCTTC. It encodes CAISEDLRQGGYGYTF.

This CDR3 reads CASSALAGSDNEQFF. The CDR3 bases are TGTGCCAGCAGCGCACTAGCGGGATCTGACAATGAGCAGTTCTTC. This sequence joins TRBV6-5 and TRBJ2-1; 10 nucleotides match TRBD2. CDR3 length equals 15 residues. After removal of 6 bases from V and 5 bases from J, the junction contained 7 bases not matched to a gene. Per germline, CDR1 MNHEY and CDR2 SVGAGI.

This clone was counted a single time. In DNA, the CDR3 is TGTGCCAGCAGCGTAGAAGCTAGGACTAGCGGCGATGAGCAGTTCTTC. Amino acid sequence: CASSVEARTSGDEQFF. This chain uses TRBV9 with TRBJ2-1, with 10 bases fitting TRBD2. The CDR3 runs 16 residues. J gave up 8 bases and V 0 bases, and 8 bases lay outside the gene matches. Germline CDR1 SGDLS, CDR2 YYNGEE.

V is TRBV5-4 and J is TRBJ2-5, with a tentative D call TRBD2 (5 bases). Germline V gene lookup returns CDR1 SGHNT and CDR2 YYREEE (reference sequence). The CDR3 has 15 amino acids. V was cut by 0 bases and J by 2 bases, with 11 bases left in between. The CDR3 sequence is CASSLDVASQETQYF. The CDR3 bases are TGTGCCAGCAGCTTGGATGTAGCGAGTCAAGAGACCCAGTACTTC.

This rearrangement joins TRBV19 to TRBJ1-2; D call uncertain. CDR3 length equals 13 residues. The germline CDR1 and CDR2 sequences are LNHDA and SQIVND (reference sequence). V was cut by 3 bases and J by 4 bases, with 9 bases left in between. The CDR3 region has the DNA TGTGCCAGTAGTATCCCGACCTCCTATGGCTACACCTTC. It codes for CASSIPTSYGYTF. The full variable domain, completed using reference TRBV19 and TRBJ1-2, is DGGITQSPKYLFRKEGQNVTLSCEQNLNHDAMYWYRQDPGQGLRLIYYSQIVNDFQKGDIAEGYSVSREKKESFPLTVTSAQKNPTAFYLCASSIPTSYGYTFGSGTRLTVV.